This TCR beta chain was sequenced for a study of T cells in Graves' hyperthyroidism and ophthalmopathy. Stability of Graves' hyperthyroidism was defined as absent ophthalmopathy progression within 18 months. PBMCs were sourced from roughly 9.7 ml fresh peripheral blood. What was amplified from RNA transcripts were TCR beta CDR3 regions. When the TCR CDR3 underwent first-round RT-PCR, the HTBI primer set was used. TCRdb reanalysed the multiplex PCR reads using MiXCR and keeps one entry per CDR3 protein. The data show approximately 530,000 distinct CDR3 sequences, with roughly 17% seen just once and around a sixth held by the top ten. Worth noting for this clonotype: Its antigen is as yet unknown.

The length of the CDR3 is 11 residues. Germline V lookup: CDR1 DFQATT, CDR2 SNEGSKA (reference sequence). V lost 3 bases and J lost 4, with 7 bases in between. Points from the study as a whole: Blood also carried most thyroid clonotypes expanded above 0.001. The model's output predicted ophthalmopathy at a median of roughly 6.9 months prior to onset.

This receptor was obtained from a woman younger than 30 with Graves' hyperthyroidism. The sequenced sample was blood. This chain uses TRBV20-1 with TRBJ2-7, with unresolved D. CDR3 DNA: TGCAGTGCTAGCTTCGTTTACGAGCAGTACTTC. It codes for CSASFVYEQYF.